Listed here is a single TCR beta chain. What it binds is unknown. Germline CDR1 is MNHEY and CDR2 is SVGEGT. The CDR3 runs to 15 residues. Deletions cut 5 bases from V and 1 base from J, with 15 bases between. This entry comes from a study of CD8 T cells in ankylosing spondylitis. Study-level results: Significantly higher representation of disease-linked clones was reported for matched ankylosing spondylitis synovial fluid. Disease-linked clones bore a CD8+ phenotype and were relatively rare in peripheral blood.

Making the TCR beta libraries involved quantitative 5'-RACE with molecular barcodes. TCRdb processed the 5' RACE reads anew with MiXCR; each CDR3 protein has one entry. The repertoire holds some 250,000 distinct CDR3 sequences, more than 20% seen once, with 0.5% to 0.75% in the top ten. Sequencing was done on a sample of blood, either unsorted or a sorted T cell fraction (not recorded which). The V call is TRBV6-2 or TRBV6-3, the J call TRBJ2-7; D tentatively fits TRBD1 or TRBD2 (5 bases each). The receptor was derived from a male donor with ankylosing spondylitis or in good health (not recorded which). DNA of the CDR3: TGTGCCAGCAGTACGGGGCCAGGCGGATCCTACGAGCAGTACTTC. Translated: CASSTGPGGSYEQYF.